This is a list of T cell receptor beta chains from one sample in a study of T-cell memory formation after mild COVID-19. TCRdb passed the 5' RACE reads through MiXCR, listing each CDR3 protein once. The sample has roughly 260,000 distinct CDR3 sequences; about 15% are singletons. Specimen: PBMCs or a T cell subset sorted from them (not recorded which). Every receptor here comes from a man in his late teens or twenties who had mild COVID-19 (a few samples of this study predate the infection). Cell type and time point are not known. Each CDR3 is given with its conserved first and last residue. Each record gives: clone size, D gene, V gene, J gene, CDR3 DNA, CDR3 protein. A D gene is named only where the DNA matches it firmly. Clone sizes are given selectively: once, few, many, or a class where the clone is expanded.

clone size: few
D gene: NA
V gene: TRBV6-4
J gene: TRBJ2-7
CDR3 DNA: TGTGCCACAGTGAAGAAGGGCCACCGGGAGCAGTACTTC
CDR3 protein: CATVKKGHREQYF

clone size: NA
D gene: NA
V gene: TRBV4-3
J gene: TRBJ1-1
CDR3 DNA: TGCGCCAGCAGCCAAGAGGTCATGCAGGTGAACACTGAAGCTTTCTTT
CDR3 protein: CASSQEVMQVNTEAFF

clone size: NA
D gene: NA
V gene: TRBV29-1
J gene: TRBJ2-7
CDR3 DNA: TGCAGCGTTGTAGGGAGCTACGAGCAGTACTTC
CDR3 protein: CSVVGSYEQYF

clone size: NA
D gene: NA
V gene: TRBV9
J gene: TRBJ2-2
CDR3 DNA: TGTGCCAGCAGCGTAGAAGTAACCGGGGAGCTGTTTTTT
CDR3 protein: CASSVEVTGELFF

clone size: NA
D gene: NA
V gene: TRBV14
J gene: TRBJ2-2
CDR3 DNA: TGTGCCAGCAGGCTGACAGCGAACACCGGGGAGCTGTTTTTT
CDR3 protein: CASRLTANTGELFF

clone size: few
D gene: NA
V gene: TRBV25-1
J gene: TRBJ2-5
CDR3 DNA: TGTGCCAGCAGGGATTCACAGGGTTTTGGAGAGACCCAGTACTTC
CDR3 protein: CASRDSQGFGETQYF

clone size: NA
D gene: NA
V gene: TRBV11-2
J gene: TRBJ2-5
CDR3 DNA: TGTGCCAGCAGCTTAGTCCTTTACGGGGAGACCCAGTACTTC
CDR3 protein: CASSLVLYGETQYF

clone size: NA
D gene: NA
V gene: TRBV5-6
J gene: TRBJ1-1
CDR3 DNA: TGTGCCAGCAGCTTGGCCATATATAACACTGAAGCTTTCTTT
CDR3 protein: CASSLAIYNTEAFF

clone size: few
D gene: TRBD2
V gene: TRBV24-1
J gene: TRBJ2-3
CDR3 DNA: TGTGCCACCAGTGCCCAGGGTACTAGCGGAACAGATACGCAGTATTTT
CDR3 protein: CATSAQGTSGTDTQYF

clone size: NA
D gene: TRBD1
V gene: TRBV29-1
J gene: TRBJ2-3
CDR3 DNA: TGCAGCACCGGACAGGGGTTGGCAGATACGCAGTATTTT
CDR3 protein: CSTGQGLADTQYF

clone size: NA
D gene: TRBD1
V gene: TRBV14
J gene: TRBJ2-2
CDR3 DNA: TGTGCCAGCAGCCTCAACAGGGGGACCGGGGAGCTGTTTTTT
CDR3 protein: CASSLNRGTGELFF

clone size: NA
D gene: TRBD1
V gene: TRBV5-1
J gene: TRBJ1-1
CDR3 DNA: TGCGCCAGCAGCAGAACGGGACAGATGAACACTGAAGCTTTCTTT
CDR3 protein: CASSRTGQMNTEAFF

clone size: few
D gene: TRBD1
V gene: TRBV20-1
J gene: TRBJ2-7
CDR3 DNA: TGCAGTGCTAGTCCGGGACAGGGGGTTTCCGAGCAGTACTTC
CDR3 protein: CSASPGQGVSEQYF

clone size: few
D gene: NA
V gene: TRBV2
J gene: TRBJ2-7
CDR3 DNA: TGTGCCAGCGGCCAGGGGGAGGGCGAGCAGTACTTC
CDR3 protein: CASGQGEGEQYF